These 24 T cell receptor beta chains came from one sample sequenced in a study of siplizumab effects on memory and regulatory T cells. Generated by immunoSEQ multiplex PCR, the TCRdb table keeps only in-frame clones and is missing some. The sample carries about 26,000 clones, 65% to 90% recorded once. Specimen: memory CD4+ T cells sorted from blood. All receptors derive from a human donor in good health.

This clone was counted between two and nine times. V gene TRBV11-3 combines with J gene TRBJ2-1, with 13 bases lining up with TRBD2. The CDR3 sequence is 16 residues long. Germline CDR1 reads SGHNT; CDR2 reads YENEEA. J gave up 4 bases and V 5 bases, and 5 bases lay outside the gene matches. CDR3 coding DNA: TGTGCCAGCAGCCCCCGGGGACTAGCGGGATACAATGAGCAGTTCTTC. Translation: CASSPRGLAGYNEQFF.

J is TRBJ2-3 and V is TRBV29-1; D not resolved. This CDR3 is 11 amino acids long. Germline-derived CDR1 and CDR2 are SQVTM and ANQGSEA. Trimming left V 6 bases short and J 2 bases short, with 6 bases between. Here the CDR3 reads CSVSNTDTQYF. The CDR3 DNA is TGCAGCGTGTCTAACACAGATACGCAGTATTTT.

V and J are TRBV6-5 and TRBJ1-6, with 7 nucleotides matching TRBD1. The V and J ends lost 5 bases and 7 bases, in that order; junction bases with no gene match: 5. CDR1 and CDR2 (germline): MNHEY, SVGAGI. CDR3 length: 14 residues. CDR3 coding DNA: TGTGCCAGCAGTCGCCGGGACAGAAATTCACCCCTCCACTTT. Amino acid sequence: CASSRRDRNSPLHF.

The chain couples TRBV19 to TRBJ1-2; maybe TRBD1 (5 bases). The CDR3 sequence is 15 residues long. V was cut by 3 bases and J by 7 bases, with 18 bases left in between. Germline lookup yields CDR1 LNHDA and CDR2 SQIVND (reference sequence). CDR3 sequence: CASSITPPGSGGYTF. CDR3 nucleotides: TGTGCCAGTAGTATCACCCCCCCAGGGAGTGGTGGCTACACCTTC. The whole variable domain, filled in from reference TRBV19 and TRBJ1-2, reads DGGITQSPKYLFRKEGQNVTLSCEQNLNHDAMYWYRQDPGQGLRLIYYSQIVNDFQKGDIAEGYSVSREKKESFPLTVTSAQKNPTAFYLCASSITPPGSGGYTFGSGTRLTVV.

The CDR3 sequence: CASSLLNVLTF. CDR3 in DNA: TGTGCCAGCAGCTTGCTAAACGTCCTGACTTTC. This sequence joins TRBV5-4 and TRBJ2-6, with no clear D. This CDR3 comprises 11 residues. V lost 1 base and J lost 10, with 3 bases in between. The V gene's germline CDR1 is SGHNT and CDR2 YYREEE (reference sequence). Together with reference TRBV5-4 and TRBJ2-6, the CDR3 gives the full variable domain: ETGVTQSPTHLIKTRGQQVTLRCSSQSGHNTVSWYQQALGQGPQFIFQYYREEENGRGNFPPRFSGLQFPNYSSELNVNALELDDSALYLCASSLLNVLTFGAGSRLTVL.

This chain uses TRBV19 with TRBJ1-4, with D possibly being TRBD1 (6 bases). Trimming removed 4 bases at V and 7 bases at J, with 10 bases between. CDR3 length equals 13 residues. CDR1 and CDR2 from the germline V gene are LNHDA and SQIVND (reference sequence). The CDR3 DNA is TGTGCCAGTAGTAGCCGGGACACTGAAAAACTGTTTTTT. It translates to CASSSRDTEKLFF.

This clone was counted once. The V gene is TRBV19, the J gene TRBJ1-5; perhaps TRBD1 as D (5 bases). The length of the CDR3 is 16 residues. V was pared by 1 base and J by 2 bases, with 12 bases between. Per germline, CDR1 LNHDA and CDR2 SQIVND (reference sequence). CDR3 sequence (DNA): TGTGCCAGTAGTATAGGCAGGGTCATGGGCAATCAGCCCCAGCATTTT. Amino acid sequence: CASSIGRVMGNQPQHF.

The chain recombines TRBV29-1 with TRBJ1-1, with TRBD1 identical over 11 bases. This CDR3 comprises 13 residues. Germline assignment: CDR1 SQVTM and CDR2 ANQGSEA. V shed 6 bases and J 1 base; nucleotides not matched to a gene: 1. DNA of the CDR3: TGCAGCGTGGACAGGGGGCCGAACACTGAAGCTTTCTTT. It specifies CSVDRGPNTEAFF.

The table lists this clone with a few counts. The CDR3 spells CASGSSGPHYEQYF. The CDR3 DNA follows: TGTGCCAGCGGGAGTAGCGGGCCCCACTACGAGCAGTACTTC. The chain carries TRBV6-5 and TRBJ2-7, with 7 nucleotides matching TRBD2. Per the germline V gene, CDR1 is MNHEY and CDR2 is SVGAGI. The CDR3 consists of 14 residues. V dropped 8 bases and J dropped 3; count of bases not matched to a gene: 10.

This clone has only one observation. The rearrangement uses TRBV18 and TRBJ1-1; TRBD1 is a possible D gene (5 bases). There are 13 residues in the CDR3. Trimming removed 7 bases at V and 5 bases at J, with 14 bases between. Germline lookup yields CDR1 KGHSH and CDR2 LQKENI. CDR3 nucleotide sequence: TGTGCCAGCTTTAGGGCCCGGGGGACTGAAGCTTTCTTT. This translates into CASFRARGTEAFF.

The chain employs TRBV10-3 and TRBJ2-5; D call uncertain. The ends were cut back, 6 bases at V and 7 bases at J, with 12 bases in the middle. CDR1 ENHRY and CDR2 SYGVKD come from the germline V gene. CDR3 size: 12 residues. CDR3 region: CAIRPPSGTQYF. The CDR3 DNA follows: TGTGCCATCAGGCCACCATCGGGGACCCAGTACTTC.

This clone was recorded a few times. The chain uses TRBV7-6 and TRBJ2-5, with 7 bases that match TRBD2. V lost 3 bases and J lost 4; bases outside the gene matches: 5. The germline V gene encodes CDR1 SGHVS and CDR2 FNYEAQ. The CDR3 extends over 14 amino acids. CDR3 nucleotides: TGTGCCAGCAGCTTTGGAAGGGAGGGAGAGACCCAGTACTTC. Its protein product is CASSFGREGETQYF.

This chain connects TRBV14 to TRBJ2-1, with a possible D match to TRBD1 (6 bases). Germline loops: CDR1 SGHDN, CDR2 FVKESK. The CDR3 has 13 amino acids. V lost 2 bases and J lost 8, with 10 bases in between. In DNA, the CDR3 is TGTGCCAGCAGCCAATTGAAGGGGGATGAGCAGTTCTTC. This codes for CASSQLKGDEQFF.

The rearrangement uses TRBV15 and TRBJ2-7, with no clear D. Germline CDR1 is LNHNV and CDR2 is YYDKDF (reference sequence). CDR3 size: 14 residues. V shed 0 bases and J shed 0 bases, with 6 bases lying between them. This chain's CDR3 is CATSRDPFSYEQYF. The CDR3 coding sequence is TGTGCCACCAGCAGAGATCCGTTCTCCTACGAGCAGTACTTC.

The V call is TRBV5-1, the J call TRBJ1-1, with no clear D. CDR1 SGHRS and CDR2 YFSETQ come from the germline V gene. Trimming removed 4 bases from V and 1 base from J, with 5 bases in between. The CDR3 length is 12 residues. CDR3 bases: TGCGCCAGCAGCGCCACGAACACTGAAGCTTTCTTT. It encodes CASSATNTEAFF.

This chain connects TRBV6-6 to TRBJ2-7, with 10 bases fitting TRBD2. Trimming removed 0 bases from V and 0 bases from J; junction bases left unmatched: 2. The CDR3 is 16 residues long. CDR1 is MNHNY and CDR2 is SVGAGI in the germline V gene (reference sequence). CDR3 sequence (DNA): TGTGCCAGCAGTTACTCTCCTAGCGGGAGCTCCTACGAGCAGTACTTC. Translation: CASSYSPSGSSYEQYF.

The chain combines TRBV2 with TRBJ1-5; D is unresolved. Germline CDR1 reads SNHLY; CDR2 reads FYNNEI. The V end lost 2 bases, the J end lost 4 bases, and 9 bases lay between the germline ends. The CDR3 runs to 14 residues. The CDR3, as DNA: TGTGCCAGCAGTGAAAGCAGGCAAAATCAGCCCCAGCATTTT. It translates to CASSESRQNQPQHF.

The genes are TRBV30 and TRBJ2-1; TRBD2 aligns across 12 bases. The CDR3 spans 16 residues. CDR1 and CDR2 from the germline V gene are GTSNPN and SVGIG (reference sequence). The trim removed 5 bases at V and 0 bases at J, leaving 5 bases unmatched. This CDR3 reads CAWGLAGLSSYNEQFF. In nucleotides, the CDR3 is TGTGCCTGGGGACTAGCGGGGCTCAGCTCCTACAATGAGCAGTTCTTC.

This chain links TRBV6-1 with TRBJ2-1, with a possible D match to TRBD2 (5 bases). CDR1 and CDR2 (germline): MNHNS, SASEGT. Trimming removed 5 bases from V and 9 bases from J, with 14 bases in between. The CDR3 runs 13 residues. In DNA form, the CDR3 reads TGTGCCAGCAGTAACTCATTCGGGATTGAGCAGTTCTTC. This gives the protein CASSNSFGIEQFF.

This clone has only a few counts. The CDR3 loop is CASSLGGTSYEQYF. The CDR3 DNA reads as TGCGCCAGCAGCTTAGGCGGGACGTCCTACGAGCAGTACTTC. The V gene is TRBV5-1, the J gene TRBJ2-7; possible D gene TRBD2, 6 bases. From germline, CDR1 is SGHRS and CDR2 YFSETQ. The V end was cut by 2 bases, the J end by 1 base, with 10 bases between. The CDR3 is 14 amino acids.

This clone was seen only once. The rearrangement uses TRBV11-1 and TRBJ2-1, with 12 bases matching TRBD2. The length of the CDR3 is 16 residues. Germline loops: CDR1 SGHAT, CDR2 FQDESV (reference sequence). With V trimmed by 5 bases and J by 9 bases, 11 bases remained unmatched. The CDR3 DNA reads TGTGCCAGCAGCGCCCAGACTAGCGGGAGTTACGGTGAGCAGTTCTTC. It specifies CASSAQTSGSYGEQFF.

The chain joins TRBV19 to TRBJ2-1; D might be TRBD2 (6 bases). Trimming left V 7 bases short and J 2 bases short, with 15 bases between. This CDR3 has 15 amino acids. CDR1 LNHDA and CDR2 SQIVND come from the germline V gene (reference sequence). CDR3 protein: CASTYTGDAYNEQFF. The DNA for the CDR3 is TGTGCCAGTACCTATACGGGGGACGCCTACAATGAGCAGTTCTTC.

The rearrangement uses TRBV29-1 and TRBJ2-1, with 11 positions matching TRBD2. CDR1 is SQVTM and CDR2 is ANQGSEA in the germline V gene. CDR3 length equals 14 residues. The ends lost 7 bases at V and 2 bases at J; junction bases unmatched: 4. CDR3 nucleotides: TGCAGCGCCCGACTAGCGGGAACCTACAATGAGCAGTTCTTC. This gives the protein CSARLAGTYNEQFF.

The rearrangement links TRBV5-8 to TRBJ2-7; 8 positions match TRBD2. CDR3 length equals 13 residues. From germline, CDR1 is SGHTS and CDR2 YDEGEE. The V and J ends lost 3 bases and 4 bases, in that order; junction bases with no gene match: 3. The CDR3 DNA is TGTGCCAGCAGCTCAGCGGGAGAATACGAGCAGTACTTC. This codes for CASSSAGEYEQYF.